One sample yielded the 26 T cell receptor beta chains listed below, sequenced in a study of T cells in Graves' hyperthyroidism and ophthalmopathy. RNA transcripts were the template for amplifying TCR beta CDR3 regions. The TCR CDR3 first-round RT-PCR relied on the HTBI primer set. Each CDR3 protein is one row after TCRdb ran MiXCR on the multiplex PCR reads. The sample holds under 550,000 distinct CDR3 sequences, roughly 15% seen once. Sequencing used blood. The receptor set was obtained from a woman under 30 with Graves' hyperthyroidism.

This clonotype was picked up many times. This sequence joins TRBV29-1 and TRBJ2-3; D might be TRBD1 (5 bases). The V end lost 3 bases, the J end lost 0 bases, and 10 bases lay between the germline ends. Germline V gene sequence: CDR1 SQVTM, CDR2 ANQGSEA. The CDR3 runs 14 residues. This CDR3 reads CSVDARASTDTQYF. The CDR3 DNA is TGCAGCGTTGACGCCAGGGCTAGCACAGATACGCAGTATTTT.

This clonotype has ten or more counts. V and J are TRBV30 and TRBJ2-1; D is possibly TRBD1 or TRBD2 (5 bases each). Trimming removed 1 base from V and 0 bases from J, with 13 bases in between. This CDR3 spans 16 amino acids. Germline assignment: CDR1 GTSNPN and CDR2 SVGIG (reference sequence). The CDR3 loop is CAWSELRGNSYNEQFF. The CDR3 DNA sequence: TGTGCCTGGAGTGAATTGAGGGGAAACTCCTACAATGAGCAGTTCTTC.

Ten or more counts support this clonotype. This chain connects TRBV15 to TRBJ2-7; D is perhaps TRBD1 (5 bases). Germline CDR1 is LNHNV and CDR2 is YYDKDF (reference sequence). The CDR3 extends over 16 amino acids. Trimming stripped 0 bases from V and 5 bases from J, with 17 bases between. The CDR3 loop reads CATSRDKGREVDEQYF. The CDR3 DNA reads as TGTGCCACCAGCAGAGATAAGGGCAGGGAAGTCGACGAGCAGTACTTC. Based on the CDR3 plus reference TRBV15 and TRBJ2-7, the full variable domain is DAMVIQNPRYQVTQFGKPVTLSCSQTLNHNVMYWYQQKSSQAPKLLFHYYDKDFNNEADTPDNFQSRRPNTSFCFLDIRSPGLGDTAMYLCATSRDKGREVDEQYFGPGTRLTVT.

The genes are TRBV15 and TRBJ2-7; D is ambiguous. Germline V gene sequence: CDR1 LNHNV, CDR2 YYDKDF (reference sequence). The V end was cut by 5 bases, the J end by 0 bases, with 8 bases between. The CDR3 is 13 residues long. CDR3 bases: TGTGCCACCAGCCCTACTACCTCCTACGAGCAGTACTTC. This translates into CATSPTTSYEQYF.

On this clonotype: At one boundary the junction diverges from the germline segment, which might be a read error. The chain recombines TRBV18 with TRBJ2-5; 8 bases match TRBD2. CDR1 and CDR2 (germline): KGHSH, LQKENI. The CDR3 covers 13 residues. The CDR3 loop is CASAPLAGETQYF. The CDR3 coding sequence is TGTGCCAGCGCACCTCTAGCGGGAGAGACCCAGTACTTC.

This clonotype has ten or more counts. The CDR3 sequence: CSAQTSGSTGEQYF. The CDR3 bases are TGCAGTGCGCAGACTAGCGGGAGTACCGGCGAGCAGTACTTC. The chain carries TRBV20-1 and TRBJ2-7; 12 bases agree with TRBD2. Germline V gene data show CDR1 as DFQATT and CDR2 as SNEGSKA (reference sequence). Trimming at V came to 6 bases and at J to 6 bases, leaving 9 bases not matched to a gene. This CDR3 has 14 residues.

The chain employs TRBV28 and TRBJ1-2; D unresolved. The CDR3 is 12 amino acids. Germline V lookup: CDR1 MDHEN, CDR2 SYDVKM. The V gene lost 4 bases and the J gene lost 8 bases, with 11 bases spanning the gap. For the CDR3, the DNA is TGTGCCAGCAGTTCCCCAACGTCCGGCTACACCTTC. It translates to CASSSPTSGYTF.

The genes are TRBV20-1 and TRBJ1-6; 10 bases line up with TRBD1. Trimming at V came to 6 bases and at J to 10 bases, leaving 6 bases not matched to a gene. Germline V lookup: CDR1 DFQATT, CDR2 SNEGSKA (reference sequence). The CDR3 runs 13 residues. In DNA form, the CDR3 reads TGCAGTGCCCCGGGACAGGGGAGCTCACCCCTCCACTTT. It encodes CSAPGQGSSPLHF.

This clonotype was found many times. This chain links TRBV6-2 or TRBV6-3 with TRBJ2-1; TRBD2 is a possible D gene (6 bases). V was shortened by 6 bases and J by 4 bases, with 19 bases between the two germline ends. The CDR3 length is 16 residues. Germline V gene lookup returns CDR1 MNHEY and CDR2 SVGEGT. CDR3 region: CASRGLAEAVYNEQFF. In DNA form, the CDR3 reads TGTGCCAGCAGGGGCTTAGCGGAAGCAGTTTACAATGAGCAGTTCTTC.

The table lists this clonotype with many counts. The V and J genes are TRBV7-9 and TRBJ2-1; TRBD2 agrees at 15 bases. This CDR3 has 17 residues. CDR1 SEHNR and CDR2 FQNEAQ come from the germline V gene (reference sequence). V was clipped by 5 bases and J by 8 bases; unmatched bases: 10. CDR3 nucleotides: TGTGCCAGCAGCCAGGGGGGACTAGCGGGAGGCACGTATGAGCAGTTCTTC. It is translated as CASSQGGLAGGTYEQFF.

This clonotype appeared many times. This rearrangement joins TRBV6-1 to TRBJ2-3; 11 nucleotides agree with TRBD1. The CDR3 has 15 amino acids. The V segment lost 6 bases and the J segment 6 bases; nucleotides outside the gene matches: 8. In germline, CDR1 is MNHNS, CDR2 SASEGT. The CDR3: CASSLGTGGADTQYF. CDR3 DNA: TGTGCCAGCAGCCTCGGGACAGGGGGTGCTGATACGCAGTATTTT.

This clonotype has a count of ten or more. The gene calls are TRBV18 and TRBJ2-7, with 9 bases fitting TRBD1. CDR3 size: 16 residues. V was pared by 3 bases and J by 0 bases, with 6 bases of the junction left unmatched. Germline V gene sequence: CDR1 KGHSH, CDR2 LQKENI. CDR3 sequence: CASSPYGQGHSYEQYF. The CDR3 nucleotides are TGTGCCAGCTCACCTTACGGACAGGGGCACTCCTACGAGCAGTACTTC.

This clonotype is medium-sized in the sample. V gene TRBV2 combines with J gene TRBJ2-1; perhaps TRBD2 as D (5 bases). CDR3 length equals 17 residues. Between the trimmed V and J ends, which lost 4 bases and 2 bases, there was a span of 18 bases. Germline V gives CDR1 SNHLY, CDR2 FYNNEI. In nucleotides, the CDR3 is TGTGCCAGCAGTGGAAGGAAGGTAGCGTCAACCTACAATGAGCAGTTCTTC. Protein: CASSGRKVASTYNEQFF.

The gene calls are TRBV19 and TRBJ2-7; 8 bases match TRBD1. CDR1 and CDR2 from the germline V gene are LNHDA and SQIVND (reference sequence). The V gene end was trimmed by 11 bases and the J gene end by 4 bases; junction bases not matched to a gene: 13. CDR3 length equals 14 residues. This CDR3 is CAAGTTGGSYEQYF. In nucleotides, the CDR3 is TGTGCCGCAGGGACAACAGGGGGTTCGTACGAGCAGTACTTC.

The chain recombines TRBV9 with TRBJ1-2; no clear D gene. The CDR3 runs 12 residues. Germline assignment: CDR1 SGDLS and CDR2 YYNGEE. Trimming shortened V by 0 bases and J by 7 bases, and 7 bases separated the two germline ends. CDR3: CASSVGLGGYTF. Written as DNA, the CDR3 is TGTGCCAGCAGCGTAGGGCTCGGTGGCTACACCTTC.

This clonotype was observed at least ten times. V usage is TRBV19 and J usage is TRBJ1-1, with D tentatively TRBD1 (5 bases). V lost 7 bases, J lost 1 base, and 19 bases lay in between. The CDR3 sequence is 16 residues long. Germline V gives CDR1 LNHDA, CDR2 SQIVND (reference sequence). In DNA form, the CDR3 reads TGTGCCAGTAATCCACAGGTTCTCCGGAGGAACACTGAAGCTTTCTTT. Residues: CASNPQVLRRNTEAFF.

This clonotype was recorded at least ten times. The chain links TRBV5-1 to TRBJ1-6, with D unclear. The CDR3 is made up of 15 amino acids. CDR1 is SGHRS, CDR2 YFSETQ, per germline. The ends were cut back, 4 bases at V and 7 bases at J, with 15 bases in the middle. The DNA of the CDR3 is TGCGCCAGCAGCCCGATAGGAACGGGGAATTCACCCCTCCACTTT. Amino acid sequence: CASSPIGTGNSPLHF.

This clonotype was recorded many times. In DNA form, the CDR3 reads TGTGCCAGCAGCTCACTAGCGGGGGTCACCGGGGAGCTGTTTTTT. It yields the protein CASSSLAGVTGELFF. This sequence joins TRBV11-2 and TRBJ2-2; 11 bases agree with TRBD2. This CDR3 comprises 15 residues. Germline-derived CDR1 and CDR2 are SGHAT and FQNNGV. J lost 4 bases, V lost 4 bases, and 2 bases had no gene match.

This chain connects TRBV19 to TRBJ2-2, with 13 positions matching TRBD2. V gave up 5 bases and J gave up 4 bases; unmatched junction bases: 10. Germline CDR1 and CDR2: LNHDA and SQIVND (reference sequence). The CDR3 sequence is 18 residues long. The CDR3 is CASSLVRLAGGGTGELFF. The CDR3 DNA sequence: TGTGCCAGTAGTCTCGTACGACTAGCGGGAGGCGGCACCGGGGAGCTGTTTTTT.

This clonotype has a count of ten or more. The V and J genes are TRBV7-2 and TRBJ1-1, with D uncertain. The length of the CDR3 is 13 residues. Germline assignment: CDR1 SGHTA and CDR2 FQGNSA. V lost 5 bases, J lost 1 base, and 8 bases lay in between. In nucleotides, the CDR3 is TGTGCCAGCAGCCCTAGACAGAACACTGAAGCTTTCTTT. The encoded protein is CASSPRQNTEAFF.

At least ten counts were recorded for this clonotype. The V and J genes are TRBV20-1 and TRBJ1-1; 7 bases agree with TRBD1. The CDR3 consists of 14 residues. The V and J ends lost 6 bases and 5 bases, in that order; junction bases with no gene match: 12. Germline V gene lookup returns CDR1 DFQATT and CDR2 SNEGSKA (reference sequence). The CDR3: CSARRGLSGTEAFF. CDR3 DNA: TGCAGTGCGCGGAGGGGGCTGAGCGGGACTGAAGCTTTCTTT.

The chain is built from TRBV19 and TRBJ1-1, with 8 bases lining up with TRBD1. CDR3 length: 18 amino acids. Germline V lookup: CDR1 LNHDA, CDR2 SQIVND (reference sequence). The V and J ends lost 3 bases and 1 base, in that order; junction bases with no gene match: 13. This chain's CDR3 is CASSIPAIGTGWNTEAFF. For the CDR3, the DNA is TGTGCCAGTAGTATTCCTGCTATAGGGACAGGTTGGAACACTGAAGCTTTCTTT.

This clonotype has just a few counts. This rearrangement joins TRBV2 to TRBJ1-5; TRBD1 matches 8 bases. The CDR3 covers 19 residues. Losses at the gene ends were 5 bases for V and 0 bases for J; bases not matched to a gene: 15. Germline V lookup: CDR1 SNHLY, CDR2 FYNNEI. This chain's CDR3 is CASSLTPGQATYSNQPQHF. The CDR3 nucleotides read TGTGCCAGCAGTCTTACTCCGGGACAGGCAACCTATAGCAATCAGCCCCAGCATTTT.

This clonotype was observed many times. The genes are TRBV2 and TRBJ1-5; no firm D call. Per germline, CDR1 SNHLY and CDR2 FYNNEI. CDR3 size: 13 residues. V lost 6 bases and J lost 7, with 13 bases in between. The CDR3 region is CASRGIGEQPQHF. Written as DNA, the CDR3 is TGTGCCAGCAGGGGAATTGGGGAACAGCCCCAGCATTTT.

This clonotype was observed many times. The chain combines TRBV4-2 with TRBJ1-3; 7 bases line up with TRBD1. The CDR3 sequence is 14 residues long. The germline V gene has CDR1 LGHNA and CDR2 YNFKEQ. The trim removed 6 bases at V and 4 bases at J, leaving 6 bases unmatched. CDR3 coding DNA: TGTGCCAGCAGACCTCAGGGGGTCGGAAACACCATATATTTT. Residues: CASRPQGVGNTIYF.

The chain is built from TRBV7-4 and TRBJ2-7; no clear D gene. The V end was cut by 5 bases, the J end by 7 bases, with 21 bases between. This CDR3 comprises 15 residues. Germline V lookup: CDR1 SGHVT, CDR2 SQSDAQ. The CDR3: CASSQLHKAHGEQYF. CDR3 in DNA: TGTGCCAGCAGCCAGTTACACAAAGCACACGGAGAGCAGTACTTC. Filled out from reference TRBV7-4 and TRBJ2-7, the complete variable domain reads GAGVSQSPRYKVAKRGRDVALRCDSISGHVTLYWYRQTLGQGSEVLTYSQSDAQRDKSGRPSGRFSAERPERSVSTLKIQRTEQGDSAVYLCASSQLHKAHGEQYFGPGTRLTVT.